These 10 T cell receptor beta chains were sequenced from one sample in a study of STAT5B mutations in CD4+ large granular lymphocyte leukemia. TCRdb keeps only in-frame clones here, not all; method: immunoSEQ multiplex PCR. Here the sample spans fewer than 35,000 clones, roughly 72% being singletons. Sequencing was done on a sample of CD4+ T cells from blood buffy coats. Receptors originate from a human donor in good health.

CDR3 DNA sequence: TGTGCCAGCTCACCTCTTGACAGGAGCTCCTATAATTCACCCCTCCACTTT. Translating it yields CASSPLDRSSYNSPLHF. The chain links TRBV18 to TRBJ1-6; a weak D match, TRBD1 (6 bases). From germline, CDR1 is KGHSH and CDR2 LQKENI. This CDR3 has 17 residues. V was trimmed by 3 bases and J by 0 bases, leaving 12 bases between them.

This sequence joins TRBV9 and TRBJ1-5; a possible D gene is TRBD1 (5 bases). The CDR3 extends over 14 amino acids. Germline V lookup: CDR1 SGDLS, CDR2 YYNGEE. Trimming left V 4 bases short and J 3 bases short, with 11 bases between. The CDR3 nucleotides read TGTGCCAGCAGCCCCGGGACCTCCAATCAGCCCCAGCATTTT. Protein: CASSPGTSNQPQHF.

This rearrangement joins TRBV7-2 to TRBJ1-1, with D hard to call. CDR3 size: 13 residues. Trimming shortened V by 5 bases and J by 0 bases, and 7 bases separated the two germline ends. CDR1 SGHTA and CDR2 FQGNSA come from the germline V gene. This chain's CDR3 is CASSPRMNTEAFF. The CDR3 region has the DNA TGTGCCAGCAGCCCCCGAATGAACACTGAAGCTTTCTTT.

The gene calls are TRBV2 and TRBJ2-3, with 9 nucleotides matching TRBD1. This CDR3 region has 15 residues. Germline-derived CDR1 and CDR2 are SNHLY and FYNNEI. V lost 6 bases and J lost 2; bases outside the gene matches: 6. CDR3 loop: CASRPTGGYTDTQYF. CDR3 coding DNA: TGTGCCAGCAGACCCACAGGGGGCTACACAGATACGCAGTATTTT. Combining the CDR3 with reference TRBV2 and TRBJ2-3 gives the whole variable domain EPEVTQTPSHQVTQMGQEVILRCVPISNHLYFYWYRQILGQKVEFLVSFYNNEISEKSEIFDDQFSVERPDGSNFTLKIRSTKLEDSAMYFCASRPTGGYTDTQYFGPGTRLTVL.

V is TRBV7-9 and J is TRBJ1-4; D is undetermined. The CDR3 is 13 amino acids. Germline lookup yields CDR1 SEHNR and CDR2 FQNEAQ (reference sequence). The V end lost 8 bases, the J end lost 0 bases, and 7 bases lay between the germline ends. The CDR3 bases are TGTGCCAGCTCGGCCACAACTAATGAAAAACTGTTTTTT. Its protein is CASSATTNEKLFF.

This clone showed up just a few times. The V call is TRBV29-1, the J call TRBJ1-4; 9 positions agree with TRBD1. CDR3 length equals 13 residues. V shed 7 bases, J shed 5 bases, and the junction held 5 bases outside the gene matches. Looked up from germline, CDR1 is SQVTM and CDR2 is ANQGSEA. DNA of the CDR3: TGCAGCGCCCTCGGGACAGGGAATGAAAAACTGTTTTTT. This encodes CSALGTGNEKLFF.

This clone was recorded only once. The chain links TRBV19 to TRBJ2-7; possible D gene TRBD1, 5 bases. This CDR3 spans 14 amino acids. V was cut by 4 bases and J by 2 bases, with 12 bases left in between. The V gene's germline CDR1 is LNHDA and CDR2 SQIVND (reference sequence). The CDR3 loop reads CASSSHDSTYEQYF. Written as DNA, the CDR3 is TGTGCCAGTAGTAGTCACGACAGTACCTACGAGCAGTACTTC.

The chain uses TRBV9 and TRBJ2-2; TRBD2 matches 14 bases. This CDR3 spans 19 amino acids. Per germline, CDR1 SGDLS and CDR2 YYNGEE. With V trimmed by 2 bases and J by 2 bases, 8 bases remained unmatched. CDR3 region: CASSVRGTSGGLNTGELFF. In DNA form, the CDR3 reads TGTGCCAGCAGCGTTAGGGGGACTAGCGGGGGCCTTAACACCGGGGAGCTGTTTTTT.

The CDR3 DNA follows: TGTGCCAGCAGCGTAGAAGGGCGGGGGGGCGGAACGCAGTATTTT. It encodes CASSVEGRGGGTQYF. The chain uses TRBV9 and TRBJ2-3; TRBD2 matches at 9 bases. The CDR3 is 15 residues long. Per germline, CDR1 SGDLS and CDR2 YYNGEE. Losses at the gene ends were 0 bases for V and 9 bases for J; bases not matched to a gene: 8.

A single count supports this clone. This sequence joins TRBV5-1 and TRBJ1-4; 8 positions agree with TRBD1. With 3 bases clipped from V and 0 bases from J, the junction kept 4 bases outside the gene matches. CDR3 length equals 16 residues. Germline CDR1 and CDR2: SGHRS and YFSETQ. The CDR3 coding sequence is TGCGCCAGCAGCTGGGGACAGGTTGCAACTAATGAAAAACTGTTTTTT. Translating it yields CASSWGQVATNEKLFF.